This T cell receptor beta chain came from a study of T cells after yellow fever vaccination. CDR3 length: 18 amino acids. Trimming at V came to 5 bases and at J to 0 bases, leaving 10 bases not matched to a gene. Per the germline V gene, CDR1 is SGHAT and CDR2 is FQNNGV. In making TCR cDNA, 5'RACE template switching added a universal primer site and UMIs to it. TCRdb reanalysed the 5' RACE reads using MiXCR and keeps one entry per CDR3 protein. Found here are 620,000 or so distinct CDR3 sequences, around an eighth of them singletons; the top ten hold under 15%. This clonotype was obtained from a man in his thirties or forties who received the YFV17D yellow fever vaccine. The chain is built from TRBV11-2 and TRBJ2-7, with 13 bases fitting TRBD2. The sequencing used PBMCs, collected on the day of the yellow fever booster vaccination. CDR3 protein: CASSRGRLAGGASYEQYF. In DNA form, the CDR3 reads TGTGCCAGCAGCCGGGGGAGACTAGCGGGAGGAGCCTCCTACGAGCAGTACTTC. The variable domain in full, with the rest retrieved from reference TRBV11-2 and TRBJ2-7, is EAGVAQSPRYKIIEKRQSVAFWCNPISGHATLYWYQQILGQGPKLLIQFQNNGVVDDSQLPKDRFSAERLKGVDSTLKIQPAKLEDSAVYLCASSRGRLAGGASYEQYFGPGTRLTVT.